This TCR beta chain derives from a study of CD8 T cells in ankylosing spondylitis. The study, taken as a whole, reports: Both synovial fluid and blood in reactive arthritis had previously been reported to carry some motif variants. Characteristic, it appeared, of ankylosing spondylitis blood was a TCR beta motif of 7 or 8 highly homologous variants. Disease-linked clones proved CD8+ and comparatively uncommon in peripheral blood.

With regard to this clonotype: The antigen remains unidentified. This clone may be a read error of a much larger clone one base away.

CDR3 length: 15 residues. Germline V gene sequence: CDR1 SQVTM, CDR2 ANQGSEA. Quantitative 5'-RACE with molecular barcodes was used to make the TCR beta libraries. TCRdb re-analysed the 5' RACE reads in MiXCR, keeping a single row per CDR3 protein. The table records 200,000 or so distinct CDR3 sequences, 10% to 15% of them present only once. This chain links TRBV29-1 with TRBJ2-3; 11 bases map to TRBD2. The sequenced material came from blood, either unsorted or a sorted T cell fraction (not recorded which). The sequence came from a female donor with ankylosing spondylitis or in good health (not recorded which). CDR3 DNA sequence: TGCGGCGTTGAAGGGACTAGCGGAAGCACAGATACGCAGTATTTT. This encodes CGVEGTSGSTDTQYF.